Each of the 17 T cell receptor beta chains below was sequenced from the same sample in a study of OX40 agonist ivuxolimab in advanced cancers. Clones were sequenced by immunoSEQ multiplex PCR, and TCRdb holds only the in-frame ones, with some missing. Here the sample spans roughly 60,000 clones, roughly 84% being singletons. This sample comprised CD4+ or CD8+ T cells sorted from blood, obtained in a trial of the OX40 agonist ivuxolimab. The receptors stem from an adult with an advanced solid tumor such as melanoma, head and neck, liver or kidney cancer.

The chain carries TRBV7-8 and TRBJ2-5, with a tentative D call TRBD2 (5 bases). V gave up 3 bases and J gave up 5 bases, with 10 bases separating them. The CDR3 sequence is 13 residues long. Per the germline V gene, CDR1 is SGHVS and CDR2 is FQNEAQ. The CDR3: CASSFEGRETQYF. The CDR3 DNA follows: TGTGCCAGCAGCTTTGAGGGAAGGGAGACCCAGTACTTC. Full variable domain (rest looked up from reference TRBV7-8 and TRBJ2-5): GAGVSQSPRYKVAKRGQDVALRCDPISGHVSLFWYQQALGQGPEFLTYFQNEAQLDKSGLPSDRFFAERPEGSVSTLKIQRTQQEDSAVYLCASSFEGRETQYFGPGTRLLVL.

This rearrangement joins TRBV2 to TRBJ2-6; D possibly uses TRBD1 or TRBD2 (6 bases each). V gave up 2 bases and J gave up 4 bases, with 9 bases separating them. The germline gives CDR1 SNHLY, CDR2 FYNNEI. The length of the CDR3 is 15 residues. The CDR3 spells CASSERGLGANVLTF. CDR3 DNA sequence: TGTGCCAGCAGTGAACGGGGGCTAGGGGCCAACGTCCTGACTTTC.

The rearrangement uses TRBV10-3 and TRBJ2-7; D remains ambiguous. Deletions cut 0 bases from V and 9 bases from J, with 15 bases between. CDR1 and CDR2 from the germline V gene are ENHRY and SYGVKD. The CDR3 runs to 14 residues. For the CDR3, the DNA is TGTGCCATCAGTGAGTCGGCCAGACCTACGTCGCAGTACTTC. Protein: CAISESARPTSQYF.

The rearrangement links TRBV28 to TRBJ2-7, with a tentative D call TRBD1 (5 bases). This CDR3 is 15 amino acids long. Germline loops: CDR1 MDHEN, CDR2 SYDVKM. V dropped 4 bases and J dropped 2 bases, with 15 bases sitting between them. The CDR3 loop is CASSSGHGGTYEQYF. In nucleotides, the CDR3 is TGTGCCAGCAGTTCAGGGCACGGCGGTACCTACGAGCAGTACTTC.

The chain links TRBV2 to TRBJ2-5, with D tentatively TRBD2 (7 bases). The germline gives CDR1 SNHLY, CDR2 FYNNEI. CDR3 length: 15 residues. Trimming shortened V by 6 bases and J by 5 bases, and 19 bases separated the two germline ends. This CDR3 is CASSKGGEGGETQYF. The CDR3 DNA sequence: TGTGCCAGCAGCAAAGGAGGCGAGGGGGGGGAGACCCAGTACTTC.

The chain links TRBV7-9 to TRBJ2-5; 13 bases match TRBD2. Losses at the gene ends were 4 bases for V and 2 bases for J; bases not matched to a gene: 4. This CDR3 spans 16 amino acids. Per the germline V gene, CDR1 is SEHNR and CDR2 is FQNEAQ (reference sequence). This chain's CDR3 is CASSYRTSGGQETQYF. The CDR3 DNA reads as TGTGCCAGCAGCTACCGGACTAGCGGGGGACAAGAGACCCAGTACTTC.

The V gene is TRBV15, the J gene TRBJ2-3, with TRBD2 matching over 11 bases. The trim removed 1 base at V and 0 bases at J, leaving 9 bases unmatched. The CDR3 consists of 19 residues. Looked up from germline, CDR1 is LNHNV and CDR2 is YYDKDF (reference sequence). As DNA, the CDR3 is TGTGCCACCAGCAGAGGGGTCCTAGCGGGGGGTTCTAGCACAGATACGCAGTATTTT. Its protein product is CATSRGVLAGGSSTDTQYF.

V and J are TRBV7-8 and TRBJ1-5; D gene uncertain. V lost 0 bases and J lost 4, with 7 bases in between. In germline, CDR1 is SGHVS, CDR2 FQNEAQ. The CDR3 has 14 residues. CDR3 amino acids: CASSLAGENQPQHF. CDR3 sequence (DNA): TGTGCCAGCAGCTTAGCCGGGGAAAATCAGCCCCAGCATTTT.

V is TRBV11-2 and J is TRBJ2-7; 12 bases are a match to TRBD2. Germline CDR1 reads SGHAT; CDR2 reads FQNNGV. CDR3 length: 14 residues. With 4 bases clipped from V and 5 bases from J, the junction kept 3 bases outside the gene matches. The DNA of the CDR3 is TGTGCCAGCAGCTCCCGGACTAGCGGGAACGAGCAGTACTTC. Its protein product is CASSSRTSGNEQYF.

The rearrangement uses TRBV13 and TRBJ2-3; 9 bases match TRBD2. The CDR3 covers 17 residues. The J segment lost 1 base and the V segment lost 5 bases, leaving 10 bases of the junction unmatched. Germline CDR1 PRHDT, CDR2 FYEKMQ (reference sequence). CDR3 DNA sequence: TGTGCCAGCAGCCCAGTCAGCGGGAGGACTGGCACAGATACGCAGTATTTT. It yields the protein CASSPVSGRTGTDTQYF.

This chain links TRBV28 with TRBJ1-4; D call uncertain. CDR3 length: 14 residues. CDR1 and CDR2 (germline): MDHEN, SYDVKM. V was cut by 5 bases and J by 7 bases, with 14 bases left in between. The CDR3 nucleotides read TGTGCCAGCAGTGGGAACAACATAGGTGAAAAACTGTTTTTT. Its protein product is CASSGNNIGEKLFF.

This chain links TRBV7-3 with TRBJ2-7; D is possibly TRBD1 or TRBD2 (5 bases each). V lost 9 bases and J lost 3, with 21 bases in between. CDR3 size: 15 residues. CDR1 and CDR2 (germline): SGHTA, FQGTGA. CDR3 nucleotides: TGTGCCAGTCCGGCTATTGGGGACCCAGACTACGAGCAGTACTTC. Translating it yields CASPAIGDPDYEQYF.

CDR3 DNA sequence: TGTGCCAGCAGCTTAAACCGGTATGGGGAGCAGTACTTC. Translating gives CASSLNRYGEQYF. The chain links TRBV7-3 to TRBJ2-7, with D unresolved. Trimming took 1 base from V and 7 from J, leaving 11 bases between them. The CDR3 length is 13 residues. Germline V gene sequence: CDR1 SGHTA, CDR2 FQGTGA.

This clone was detected only a few times. The chain carries TRBV2 and TRBJ2-7; possibly TRBD1 for D (6 bases). CDR3 length: 13 amino acids. Germline CDR1 and CDR2: SNHLY and FYNNEI. V was shortened by 9 bases and J by 6 bases, with 18 bases between the two germline ends. In DNA form, the CDR3 reads TGTGCCAGTGCAGGGTCAGGGGAGCGCGAGCAGTACTTC. This encodes CASAGSGEREQYF.

This clone was seen a handful of times. The rearrangement links TRBV7-2 to TRBJ2-5, with D possibly TRBD1 on 5 matching bases. This CDR3 has 15 residues. Germline lookup yields CDR1 SGHTA and CDR2 FQGNSA. V dropped 2 bases and J dropped 2 bases, with 12 bases sitting between them. CDR3 nucleotides: TGTGCCAGCAGCTTAATGGCTGGGGCTCAAGAGACCCAGTACTTC. Its translation is CASSLMAGAQETQYF.

The count of this clone is one. This chain connects TRBV25-1 to TRBJ2-1; 10 bases agree with TRBD2. The V gene end was trimmed by 5 bases and the J gene end by 7 bases; junction bases not matched to a gene: 5. This CDR3 contains 14 residues. Germline CDR1 reads MGHDK; CDR2 reads SYGVNS. Here the CDR3 DNA reads TGTGCCAGCAGTCCTAGCGGGAGATCTAATGAGCAGTTCTTC. It is translated as CASSPSGRSNEQFF.

This chain joins TRBV5-6 and TRBJ2-7; D remains ambiguous. The CDR3 runs to 11 residues. V was cut by 4 bases and J by 5 bases, with 7 bases left in between. Germline CDR1 reads SGHDT; CDR2 reads YYEEEE. The CDR3 loop is CASSTGHEQYF. DNA for the CDR3: TGTGCCAGCAGCACGGGCCACGAGCAGTACTTC.